This note documents a single T cell receptor beta chain sequence. Assay used: immunoSEQ multiplex PCR; TCRdb lists only in-frame clones, some missing. The table has under 300,000 clones, around four fifths seen once; the top ten hold 9.4%. This entry belongs to a study of blood T cell repertoires in COVID-19. The wider study: PBMCs, B-cell-depleted T cells, or T cells provided the cDNA or gDNA that made up the material.

The sequence derives from a woman aged 45-59 years who had recovered from COVID-19. The sample consisted of peripheral blood.

CDR3 coding DNA: TGTGCCAGCAGCTTATTGGAGGGAAACGTCCTGACTTTC. It specifies CASSLLEGNVLTF. The chain links TRBV7-2 to TRBJ2-6; maybe TRBD2 (6 bases). Per the germline V gene, CDR1 is SGHTA and CDR2 is FQGNSA. V was trimmed by 2 bases and J by 10 bases, leaving 9 bases between them. The CDR3 consists of 13 residues.